This T cell receptor (beta chain) is drawn from a study of control samples from healthy donors and cancer patients. The CDR3 sequence is 11 residues long. The V end lost 7 bases, the J end lost 6 bases, and 13 bases lay between the germline ends. Germline CDR1 and CDR2: DFQATT and SNEGSKA (reference sequence). Profiled with immunoSEQ multiplex PCR; TCRdb holds only in-frame clones, not every one. The sample lists about 150,000 clones, over 90% seen once, with more than 2% in the top ten. The receptor was isolated from a man between 45 and 60 years old in good health. The gene calls are TRBV20-1 and TRBJ2-7; D is ambiguous. Sequencing was performed on blood. The CDR3 here is CSDAVLGEQYF. In DNA form, the CDR3 reads TGCAGTGATGCGGTCCTGGGCGAGCAGTACTTC.